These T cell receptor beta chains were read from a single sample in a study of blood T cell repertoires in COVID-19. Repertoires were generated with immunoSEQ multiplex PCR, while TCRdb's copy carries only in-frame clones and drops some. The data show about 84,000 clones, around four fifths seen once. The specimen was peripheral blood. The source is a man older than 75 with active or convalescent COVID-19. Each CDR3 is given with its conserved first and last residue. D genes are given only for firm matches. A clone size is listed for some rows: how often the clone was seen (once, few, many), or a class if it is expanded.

CDR3: CASSLKEGPQETQYF
DNA: TGTGCCAGCAGCTTAAAGGAGGGCCCCCAAGAGACCCAGTACTTC
J: TRBJ2-5
D: .
length: 15
V: TRBV7-8
size: .

CDR3: CATSRGQNEKLFF
DNA: TGTGCCACCAGCAGGGGACAGAATGAAAAACTGTTTTTT
J: TRBJ1-4
D: TRBD1
length: 13
V: TRBV15
size: .

CDR3: CASSFKGLAGVNTGELFF
DNA: TGTGCCAGCAGCTTCAAGGGACTAGCGGGAGTGAACACCGGGGAGCTGTTTTTT
J: TRBJ2-2
D: TRBD2
length: 18
V: TRBV7-8
size: .

CDR3: CASTGLARMDTQYF
DNA: TGTGCCAGCACCGGACTAGCGCGAATGGATACGCAGTATTTT
J: TRBJ2-3
D: TRBD2
length: 14
V: TRBV2
size: once

CDR3: CASSTYTSGAYNEQFF
DNA: TGTGCCAGCAGCACCTATACTAGCGGAGCCTACAATGAGCAGTTCTTC
J: TRBJ2-1
D: TRBD2
length: 16
V: TRBV5-4
size: .

CDR3: CASERSSNQPQHF
DNA: TGTGCCAGCGAGAGATCAAGCAATCAGCCCCAGCATTTT
J: TRBJ1-5
D: .
length: 13
V: TRBV6-6
size: .

CDR3: CASSTRQGAGDEQFF
DNA: TGTGCCAGCAGTACGAGACAGGGGGCTGGGGATGAGCAGTTCTTC
J: TRBJ2-1
D: TRBD1
length: 15
V: TRBV28
size: .

CDR3: CASGWISGSKGTDTQYF
DNA: TGTGCCAGCGGGTGGATTAGCGGGAGTAAAGGCACAGATACGCAGTATTTT
J: TRBJ2-3
D: TRBD2
length: 17
V: TRBV3-1/TRBV3-2
size: .

CDR3: CASSFRAGAHNEQFF
DNA: TGTGCCAGCAGCTTTAGGGCAGGGGCCCACAATGAGCAGTTCTTC
J: TRBJ2-1
D: .
length: 15
V: TRBV7-9
size: .

CDR3: CASSQVPGQSYEQYF
DNA: TGTGCCAGCAGCCAAGTCCCAGGACAATCCTACGAGCAGTACTTC
J: TRBJ2-7
D: .
length: 15
V: TRBV3-1/TRBV3-2
size: .

CDR3: CASSPNVLAGYSYNEQFF
DNA: TGTGCCAGCTCACCAAATGTCCTAGCGGGGTACTCATACAATGAGCAGTTCTTC
J: TRBJ2-1
D: TRBD2
length: 18
V: TRBV18
size: once

CDR3: CASGKGFMNTEAFF
DNA: TGTGCCAGCGGAAAGGGGTTCATGAACACTGAAGCTTTCTTT
J: TRBJ1-1
D: .
length: 14
V: TRBV2
size: .

CDR3: CASSFRGNTYNEQFF
DNA: TGTGCCAGCAGCTTCCGCGGGAATACCTACAATGAGCAGTTCTTC
J: TRBJ2-1
D: .
length: 15
V: TRBV11-2
size: .

CDR3: CASSQLDRGSYEQYF
DNA: TGTGCCAGCAGTCAATTGGACAGGGGCTCCTACGAGCAGTACTTC
J: TRBJ2-7
D: TRBD1
length: 15
V: TRBV6-2/TRBV6-3
size: few

CDR3: CASSFYPGQASYEQYF
DNA: TGCGCCAGCAGCTTCTATCCGGGACAGGCCTCCTACGAGCAGTACTTC
J: TRBJ2-7
D: TRBD1
length: 16
V: TRBV5-1
size: .

CDR3: CASSRRDSQADTQYF
DNA: TGTGCCAGCAGCAGGCGGGACAGCCAAGCGGATACGCAGTATTTT
J: TRBJ2-3
D: .
length: 15
V: TRBV13
size: .

CDR3: CASSGTSRTDTQYF
DNA: TGTGCCAGCAGCGGAACTAGCAGGACAGATACGCAGTATTTT
J: TRBJ2-3
D: .
length: 14
V: TRBV9
size: .

CDR3: CASSEGQFYGYTF
DNA: TGTGCCAGCAGTGAAGGACAGTTTTATGGCTACACCTTC
J: TRBJ1-2
D: .
length: 13
V: TRBV2
size: .

CDR3: CASSPIIWDTGSHEQYF
DNA: TGTGCCAGCAGCCCAATCATTTGGGACACAGGTTCCCACGAGCAGTACTTC
J: TRBJ2-7
D: .
length: 17
V: TRBV27
size: .

CDR3: CASSLGGQGIYEQYF
DNA: TGTGCCAGCAGCCTAGGGGGACAGGGTATTTACGAGCAGTACTTC
J: TRBJ2-7
D: TRBD1
length: 15
V: TRBV19
size: .

CDR3: CASSLDSNTEAFF
DNA: TGCGCCAGCAGCCTTGATAGTAACACTGAAGCTTTCTTT
J: TRBJ1-1
D: .
length: 13
V: TRBV5-1
size: .

CDR3: CASKIAGVPGEQYF
DNA: TGTGCCAGCAAAATAGCGGGAGTCCCCGGGGAGCAGTACTTC
J: TRBJ2-7
D: TRBD2
length: 14
V: TRBV6-5
size: .

CDR3: CASSQHDYRVTSSDTQYF
DNA: TGTGCTAGCAGCCAACACGACTACAGGGTGACTTCGTCAGATACGCAGTATTTT
J: TRBJ2-3
D: .
length: 18
V: TRBV7-7
size: .

CDR3: CASSRGHLAEAFF
DNA: TGTGCCAGCAGCCGCGGACATCTGGCTGAAGCTTTCTTT
J: TRBJ1-1
D: .
length: 13
V: TRBV12-3/TRBV12-4
size: .

CDR3: CASSYRTGSNSPLHF
DNA: TGTGCCAGCAGTTACCGGACAGGGAGTAATTCACCCCTCCACTTT
J: TRBJ1-6
D: TRBD1
length: 15
V: TRBV6-5
size: .

CDR3: CASSSDSRNSPLHF
DNA: TGTGCCAGCAGCTCGGACAGCAGAAATTCACCCCTCCACTTT
J: TRBJ1-6
D: .
length: 14
V: TRBV9
size: few

CDR3: CASSLFLAGEQETQYF
DNA: TGTGCCAGCAGTTTATTTCTAGCGGGAGAGCAAGAGACCCAGTACTTC
J: TRBJ2-5
D: TRBD2
length: 16
V: TRBV28
size: .

CDR3: CALGLGGEQFF
DNA: TGTGCCTTGGGATTGGGAGGGGAGCAGTTCTTC
J: TRBJ2-1
D: TRBD2
length: 11
V: TRBV30
size: .

CDR3: CASPPVLAGLDTQYF
DNA: TGTGCCAGCCCCCCGGTGCTAGCGGGGTTAGATACGCAGTATTTT
J: TRBJ2-3
D: TRBD2
length: 15
V: TRBV28
size: .

CDR3: CASSVNNEQYF
DNA: TGTGCCAGCAGCGTGAACAACGAGCAGTACTTC
J: TRBJ2-7
D: .
length: 11
V: TRBV11-2
size: .

CDR3: CASSPSTGNYGYTF
DNA: TGTGCCAGCAGCCCATCTACCGGGAACTATGGCTACACCTTC
J: TRBJ1-2
D: .
length: 14
V: TRBV5-4
size: .

CDR3: CASSSGSLNSPLHF
DNA: TGTGCCAGCAGTTCAGGGTCGCTCAATTCACCCCTCCACTTT
J: TRBJ1-6
D: .
length: 14
V: TRBV6-5
size: .

CDR3: CASTTTVNTEAFF
DNA: TGTGCCAGCACCACGACAGTAAACACTGAAGCTTTCTTT
J: TRBJ1-1
D: .
length: 13
V: TRBV12-3/TRBV12-4
size: .

CDR3: CASSPGDRFSYTF
DNA: TGTGCCAGCAGCCCCGGGGACAGGTTCAGCTACACCTTC
J: TRBJ1-2
D: TRBD1
length: 13
V: TRBV12-3/TRBV12-4
size: .

CDR3: CASSYSRVSYGYTF
DNA: TGTGCCAGCAGTTACAGCAGGGTTAGCTATGGCTACACCTTC
J: TRBJ1-2
D: .
length: 14
V: TRBV6-5
size: .

CDR3: CAWRDTGGALAGHNEQFF
DNA: TGTGCCTGGAGGGATACAGGGGGCGCTTTAGCGGGCCACAATGAGCAGTTCTTC
J: TRBJ2-1
D: TRBD1
length: 18
V: TRBV30
size: .

CDR3: CASSLPTRTEAFF
DNA: TGTGCCAGCTCACTCCCGACACGTACTGAAGCTTTCTTT
J: TRBJ1-1
D: .
length: 13
V: TRBV18
size: once

CDR3: CSASDKIEQFF
DNA: TGCAGTGCTTCAGATAAAATTGAGCAGTTCTTC
J: TRBJ2-1
D: .
length: 11
V: TRBV20-1
size: .

CDR3: CATSRDWASVETQYF
DNA: TGTGCCACCAGCAGAGATTGGGCTAGCGTGGAGACCCAGTACTTC
J: TRBJ2-5
D: .
length: 15
V: TRBV15
size: .

CDR3: CASSLTSVYEQYF
DNA: TGTGCCAGCAGCTTGACGTCGGTTTACGAGCAGTACTTC
J: TRBJ2-7
D: .
length: 13
V: TRBV5-8
size: .

CDR3: CASSLGASGVYGYTF
DNA: TGTGCCAGCAGTTTAGGGGCCTCTGGGGTCTATGGCTACACCTTC
J: TRBJ1-2
D: .
length: 15
V: TRBV28
size: .

CDR3: CASSENYPPTNEKLFF
DNA: TGTGCCAGCAGTGAAAACTACCCCCCAACTAATGAAAAACTGTTTTTT
J: TRBJ1-4
D: .
length: 16
V: TRBV6-1
size: .

CDR3: CASRPTGNSYEQYF
DNA: TGTGCCAGCAGACCGACAGGGAACTCCTACGAGCAGTACTTC
J: TRBJ2-7
D: TRBD1
length: 14
V: TRBV6-6
size: .

CDR3: CASRGGQFSEKLFF
DNA: TGTGCCAGCAGGGGGGGACAGTTTAGCGAAAAACTGTTTTTT
J: TRBJ1-4
D: TRBD1
length: 14
V: TRBV6-5
size: .

CDR3: CASMIDLAKNIQYF
DNA: TGTGCCAGTATGATAGATCTAGCCAAAAACATTCAGTACTTC
J: TRBJ2-4
D: .
length: 14
V: TRBV6-6
size: .

CDR3: CASSPLGPGKGYTF
DNA: TGTGCCAGCAGCCCTCTGGGTCCCGGGAAAGGCTACACCTTC
J: TRBJ1-2
D: .
length: 14
V: TRBV11-1
size: .

CDR3: CASSYPSGGGYGYTF
DNA: TGTGCCAGCAGTTACCCCTCAGGGGGCGGTTATGGCTACACCTTC
J: TRBJ1-2
D: TRBD1
length: 15
V: TRBV6-2/TRBV6-3
size: .

CDR3: CASSLDSYKEKLFF
DNA: TGCGCCAGCAGCTTGGATTCGTACAAGGAAAAACTGTTTTTT
J: TRBJ1-4
D: .
length: 14
V: TRBV5-1
size: few

CDR3: CASSTRQGHPEAFF
DNA: TGTGCCAGCAGCACAAGACAGGGCCATCCTGAAGCTTTCTTT
J: TRBJ1-1
D: TRBD1
length: 14
V: TRBV7-9
size: .

CDR3: CASSIEPAGGPYTGELFF
DNA: TGTGCCAGTAGTATAGAACCGGCGGGAGGGCCTTACACCGGGGAGCTGTTTTTT
J: TRBJ2-2
D: TRBD2
length: 18
V: TRBV19
size: .

CDR3: CASSPNTLSGQGGSTPLHF
DNA: TGTGCCAGCAGCCCGAATACCCTGTCTGGGCAGGGAGGGTCCACACCCCTCCACTTT
J: TRBJ1-6
D: .
length: 19
V: TRBV7-6
size: .

CDR3: CASSDTTTNEKLFF
DNA: TGTGCCAGCAGTGACACAACAACTAATGAAAAACTGTTTTTT
J: TRBJ1-4
D: .
length: 14
V: TRBV6-1
size: .

CDR3: CASSSSDRGNQPQHF
DNA: TGTGCCAGCAGTTCAAGCGACAGGGGCAATCAGCCCCAGCATTTT
J: TRBJ1-5
D: TRBD1
length: 15
V: TRBV28
size: .

CDR3: CASSEEDRGYYGYTF
DNA: TGTGCCAGCAGTGAAGAGGACAGGGGGTACTATGGCTACACCTTC
J: TRBJ1-2
D: TRBD1
length: 15
V: TRBV2
size: .

CDR3: CASSRELGQGNTEAFF
DNA: TGCGCCAGCAGCCGGGAACTGGGACAGGGAAACACTGAAGCTTTCTTT
J: TRBJ1-1
D: TRBD1
length: 16
V: TRBV5-1
size: .

CDR3: CASSGLAGGNEQFF
DNA: TGTGCCAGCAGCGGGCTCGCAGGGGGCAATGAGCAGTTCTTC
J: TRBJ2-1
D: TRBD1
length: 14
V: TRBV11-3
size: .